These 15 T cell receptor beta chains came from one sample sequenced in a study of response to subunit inactivated influenza vaccine. In TCRdb, the RT-PCR reads were re-called with MiXCR into one record per CDR3 protein. The profile covers under 550,000 distinct CDR3 sequences, with approximately 6.9% appearing a single time and about 12% taken by the ten largest. This material consisted of PBMCs from blood, taken around 25 months after vaccination. The receptors derive from a man in his fifties or sixties who received an inactivated influenza vaccine.

This clonotype occurred a few times. The chain employs TRBV6-1 and TRBJ2-1, with D perhaps TRBD1 or TRBD2 (5 bases each). The CDR3 runs 15 residues. Trimming cost V 6 bases and J 7 bases, with 19 bases left between them. The germline V gene has CDR1 MNHNS and CDR2 SASEGT. Here the CDR3 DNA reads TGTGCCAGCAGGTCCGGGACCTTGGCGGGTAATGAGCAGTTCTTC. It is translated as CASRSGTLAGNEQFF.

The chain is built from TRBV18 and TRBJ2-2; 8 bases match TRBD1. The CDR3 has 15 residues. V was clipped by 6 bases and J by 4 bases; unmatched bases: 7. The germline CDR1 and CDR2 sequences are KGHSH and LQKENI. The CDR3 sequence: CASSRGQDLTGELFF. The CDR3 DNA reads TGTGCCAGCTCCCGGGGACAGGACCTCACCGGGGAGCTGTTTTTT.

This chain connects TRBV12-3 or TRBV12-4 to TRBJ2-7; TRBD1 agrees at 8 bases. This CDR3 contains 14 residues. With 2 bases clipped from V and 7 bases from J, the junction kept 7 bases outside the gene matches. This chain's CDR3 is CASSLSQGAKEQYF. CDR3 in DNA: TGTGCCAGCAGTTTATCCCAGGGGGCTAAGGAGCAGTACTTC.

This clonotype has ten or more counts. The chain carries TRBV7-2 and TRBJ2-1; TRBD1 is a possible D gene (6 bases). The CDR3 is 11 residues long. Per the germline V gene, CDR1 is SGHTA and CDR2 is FQGNSA. V was clipped by 3 bases and J by 12 bases, with 9 bases between them. Here the CDR3 reads CASSLGTTQFF. DNA of the CDR3: TGTGCCAGCAGCTTGGGGACAACGCAGTTCTTC.

The sample holds many counts of this clonotype. Germline and junction disagree at one end, which may indicate a read error. The chain carries TRBV5-1 and TRBJ2-3; 10 bases are a match to TRBD2. In germline, CDR1 is SGHRS, CDR2 YFSETQ. The CDR3 sequence is 16 residues long. CDR3 in DNA: TGTGCCAGCAGCTTGGCCGGGACTAGCGGCACAGATACGCAGTATTTT. Amino acid sequence: CASSLAGTSGTDTQYF.

This chain connects TRBV3-1 to TRBJ1-5; D gene ambiguous. Between the trimmed V and J ends, which lost 1 base and 5 bases, there was a span of 12 bases. CDR1 is LGHDT and CDR2 is YNNKEL in the germline V gene (reference sequence). The CDR3 sequence is 15 residues long. The DNA for the CDR3 is TGTGCCAGCAGCCAAGGACCCTTACAGCATCAGCCCCAGCATTTT. This encodes CASSQGPLQHQPQHF.

This clonotype was found a few times. CDR3 amino acids: CASSYPGLKWNNEQFF. CDR3 DNA: TGTGCCAGCAGTTACCCGGGACTAAAGTGGAACAATGAGCAGTTCTTC. The chain joins TRBV6-2 or TRBV6-3 to TRBJ2-1, with 7 positions matching TRBD2. CDR1 and CDR2 from the germline V gene are MNHEY and SVGEGT. V was pared by 2 bases and J by 5 bases, with 9 bases of the junction left unmatched. This CDR3 is built from 16 residues.

This clonotype came up a few times. V is TRBV5-1 and J is TRBJ2-5; TRBD1 agrees at 7 bases. V lost 0 bases to trimming and J lost 4 bases; unmatched junction nucleotides: 6. In germline, CDR1 is SGHRS, CDR2 YFSETQ. The CDR3 covers 15 residues. CDR3 in DNA: TGCGCCAGCAGCTTGGGACAGGGCCTCGGAGAGACCCAGTACTTC. Translated, it gives CASSLGQGLGETQYF.

In its sample, this clonotype was seen many times. This chain joins TRBV15 and TRBJ2-5; tentative D call: TRBD1 (6 bases). With 1 base removed from V and 2 bases from J, the gap between germline ends came to 11 bases. CDR3 length equals 15 residues. Looked up from germline, CDR1 is LNHNV and CDR2 is YYDKDF (reference sequence). CDR3 DNA: TGTGCCACCAGCAGAGCCGGGACACCTCAAGAGACCCAGTACTTC. This sequence encodes CATSRAGTPQETQYF.

This clonotype was observed at least ten times. The chain uses TRBV20-1 and TRBJ2-7; 9 nucleotides line up with TRBD1. Per germline, CDR1 DFQATT and CDR2 SNEGSKA (reference sequence). Germline trimming cut 0 bases from V and 3 bases from J; bases unmatched to any gene: 6. The CDR3 has 15 amino acids. CDR3 sequence: CSARDLGQGNYEQYF. The CDR3 DNA reads TGCAGTGCTAGAGACTTGGGACAGGGTAACTACGAGCAGTACTTC.

This clonotype was detected ten times or more. The chain recombines TRBV7-2 with TRBJ2-7, with a possible D match to TRBD2 (6 bases). Germline CDR1 SGHTA, CDR2 FQGNSA. V was cut by 5 bases and J by 7 bases, with 21 bases left in between. The CDR3 totals 15 residues. CDR3 DNA sequence: TGTGCCAGCAGCCTGGATTCTGCCTCGGGGAGGGAGCAGTACTTC. It encodes CASSLDSASGREQYF.

This clonotype has ten or more counts. The chain links TRBV5-1 to TRBJ2-1, with 11 bases lining up with TRBD2. CDR1 is SGHRS, CDR2 YFSETQ, per germline. The CDR3 has 16 amino acids. J lost 7 bases, V lost 3 bases, and 9 bases had no gene match. CDR3: CASSSLSGRAGNEQFF. As DNA, the CDR3 is TGCGCCAGCAGCTCCCTTAGCGGGAGGGCCGGGAATGAGCAGTTCTTC.

This clonotype was observed at least ten times. V usage is TRBV5-1 and J usage is TRBJ2-3; 8 bases are a match to TRBD2. V lost 1 base and J lost 0; bases outside the gene matches: 1. Looked up from germline, CDR1 is SGHRS and CDR2 is YFSETQ. The CDR3 runs to 15 residues. Here the CDR3 reads CASSLIAGSTDTQYF. DNA for the CDR3: TGCGCCAGCAGCTTGATAGCGGGAAGCACAGATACGCAGTATTTT.

In its sample, this clonotype was seen a few times. The chain uses TRBV5-1 and TRBJ2-5, with 13 bases matching TRBD2. CDR3 length equals 16 residues. In germline, CDR1 is SGHRS, CDR2 YFSETQ. V lost 4 bases and J lost 13; bases outside the gene matches: 16. CDR3 sequence: CASSPVSGTSGEARYF. CDR3 DNA: TGCGCCAGCAGCCCGGTCTCCGGGACTAGCGGGGAGGCCCGGTACTTC.

The chain carries TRBV7-3 and TRBJ2-2, with D perhaps given as TRBD1 or TRBD2 (5 bases each). CDR3 length: 15 residues. Germline V CDR1 and CDR2: SGHTA, FQGTGA. The V and J ends lost 2 bases and 6 bases respectively, with 13 bases between them. The CDR3 loop is CASSLYGGASGELFF. The CDR3 DNA is TGTGCCAGCAGCTTATATGGGGGTGCGTCCGGGGAGCTGTTTTTT. Looking up the rest from reference TRBV7-3 and TRBJ2-2 gives the full variable domain: GAGVSQTPSNKVTEKGKYVELRCDPISGHTALYWYRQSLGQGPEFLIYFQGTGAADDSGLPNDRFFAVRPEGSVSTLKIQRTERGDSAVYLCASSLYGGASGELFFGEGSRLTVL.